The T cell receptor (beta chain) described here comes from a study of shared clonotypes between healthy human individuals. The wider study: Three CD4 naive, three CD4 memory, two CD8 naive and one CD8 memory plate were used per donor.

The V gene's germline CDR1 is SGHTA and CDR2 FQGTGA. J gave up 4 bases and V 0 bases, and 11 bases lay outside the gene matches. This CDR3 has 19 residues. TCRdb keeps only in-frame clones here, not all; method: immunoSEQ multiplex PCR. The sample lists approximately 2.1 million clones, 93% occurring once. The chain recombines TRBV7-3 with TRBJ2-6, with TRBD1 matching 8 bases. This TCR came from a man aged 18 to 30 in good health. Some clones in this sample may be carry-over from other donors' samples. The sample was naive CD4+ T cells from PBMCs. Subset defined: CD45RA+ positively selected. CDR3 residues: CASSLTVWGTGSGANVLTF. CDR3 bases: TGTGCCAGCAGCTTAACGGTATGGGGGACAGGTAGCGGGGCCAACGTCCTGACTTTC.